This T cell receptor (beta chain) was found in a study of blood T cell repertoires in COVID-19 (dated by TCRdb to the early 2020s). In terms of the full investigation: The collaborator samples originated in the United States, Italy and Spain and spanned the acute and convalescent phases of COVID-19. Where available, HLA class I and class II types were taken from metadata supplied by the sample provider and were not determined by assay-based typing. The prospective study material was composed of cDNA or gDNA derived from T cells, B-cell-depleted T cells, or PBMCs. The samples were drawn from two sources: the first 160 participants of the ongoing ImmuneRACE study, and 950 to 1,500 subjects contributed by 6 global collaborators. The repertoires were released in a freely available public database intended as a resource for research on the immune response to SARS-CoV-2. Subjects who had been exposed to COVID-19, were actively infected with it, or had recovered from it provided the deeply sampled blood TCRbeta repertoires that made up the dataset. The sample metadata nearly always contained a de-identified subject ID, COVID-19 status, age in years and sex. Broader findings and caveats from the paper: How much clinical and demographic metadata was included differed by source and by participant, and the metadata was provided uncurated.

With respect to this clone: Its antigen remains undetermined. It has no much larger one-base neighbor in the sample; base qualities were not kept.

The immunoSEQ Assay, a bias-controlled multiplex PCR, was used to amplify TCRbeta CDR3 regions from genomic DNA. Per the source publication's procedure: The number of nucleated cells in each sample was estimated from the amplification of reference gene primers within the assay. To quantify the absolute abundance of each unique TCRbeta CDR3 rearrangement, sequence reads were collapsed and filtered. For each sample, productive Simpson clonality was calculated as the square root of Simpson's diversity index across productive rearrangements. Entries here come from immuneACCESS through TCRdb and include only in-frame sequences with V and J called. Some clones fail to appear in such tables; in the studies checked, an unresolved V gene covers under half of the shortfall, and the cause of the remainder is unknown. Clone size and V and J calls were adopted from that table, with D and trimming inferred from the DNA. Present in this sample are around 150,000 clones, 77% of which were seen just once. 9% of the sample is held by the ten biggest clonotypes.

Collaborating institutions collected whole blood in K2EDTA tubes following their own protocols. For TCRbeta analysis, collaborator samples were shipped as frozen whole blood, as isolated PBMCs, or as DNA extracted from either sample type. The receptor's source is a woman in her 50s with active or convalescent COVID-19. The sample was peripheral blood.

DNA sequence: TGCAGCGTGGGGACTAGCGGGACCGGCACAGATACGCAGTATTTT. Its translation is CSVGTSGTGTDTQYF. The chain uses TRBV29-1 and TRBJ2-3; TRBD2 lines up with 13 middle nucleotides. There are 15 amino acids in the CDR3, from cysteine to phenylalanine inclusive. The only DNA kept is the CDR3, 45 bases in frame from the first base. As encoded in the germline V gene, CDR1 is SQVTM while CDR2 is ANQGSEA. Unmatched junction bases come to 4, with V trimmed by 6 bases and J by 1 base.